The next 20 T cell receptor beta chains were all read from a single sample in a study of graft-versus-host responses after intestinal transplantation. The repertoire was sequenced with immunoSEQ multiplex PCR; TCRdb's copy has only in-frame clones and lacks some. The profile shows tens of thousands of clones, about 90% of them singletons. Their specific antigens are unknown. This specimen was unstimulated CD8+ T cells sorted from spleen or lymph node cells, taken before intestinal transplant. These receptors were collected from a human donor who received an intestinal transplant.

The chain carries TRBV7-9 and TRBJ2-4; 10 positions match TRBD1. CDR3 length equals 18 residues. The V gene's germline CDR1 is SEHNR and CDR2 FQNEAQ (reference sequence). V trimming: 1 base; J trimming: 2 bases; junction bases outside the gene matches: 8. CDR3 region: CASSLGTGGRGPKNIQYF. CDR3 nucleotide sequence: TGTGCCAGCAGCTTAGGGACAGGGGGGCGAGGGCCCAAAAACATTCAGTACTTC.

The chain carries TRBV9 and TRBJ2-7; D is perhaps TRBD1 (5 bases). Germline CDR1 SGDLS, CDR2 YYNGEE. The CDR3 length is 14 residues. Trimming shortened V by 0 bases and J by 0 bases, and 7 bases separated the two germline ends. This chain's CDR3 is CASSVADTSYEQYF. Here the CDR3 DNA reads TGTGCCAGCAGCGTAGCGGACACCTCCTACGAGCAGTACTTC.

J is TRBJ2-1 and V is TRBV4-1; TRBD1 agrees at 9 bases. CDR1 and CDR2 (germline): MGHRA, YSYEKL. V gave up 4 bases and J gave up 2 bases; unmatched junction bases: 3. CDR3 length: 15 residues. Here the CDR3 DNA reads TGCGCCAGCAGCCCTACAGGGGGCACCTACAATGAGCAGTTCTTC. It yields the protein CASSPTGGTYNEQFF.

In its sample, this clone was seen once. This chain joins TRBV18 and TRBJ2-4, with D possibly TRBD1 on 6 matching bases. Germline lookup yields CDR1 KGHSH and CDR2 LQKENI. The CDR3 runs 14 residues. The V and J ends lost 3 bases and 2 bases respectively, with 8 bases between them. The chain's CDR3 is CASSPTGTKNIQYF. The CDR3 coding sequence is TGTGCCAGCTCACCCACAGGGACCAAAAACATTCAGTACTTC. Combining the CDR3 with reference TRBV18 and TRBJ2-4 gives the whole variable domain NAGVMQNPRHLVRRRGQEARLRCSPMKGHSHVYWYRQLPEEGLKFMVYLQKENIIDESGMPKERFSAEFPKEGPSILRIQQVVRGDSAAYFCASSPTGTKNIQYFGAGTRLSVL.

The V and J genes are TRBV11-2 and TRBJ2-1; 10 bases match TRBD2. V shed 3 bases, J shed 3 bases, and the junction held 5 bases outside the gene matches. Germline values: CDR1 SGHAT, CDR2 FQNNGV. CDR3 length: 16 amino acids. The CDR3 coding sequence is TGTGCCAGCAGCTTCCGGACTAGCGGTGGCTACAATGAGCAGTTCTTC. Protein: CASSFRTSGGYNEQFF.

The V and J genes are TRBV4-1 and TRBJ2-2; D unresolved. Trimming left V 1 base short and J 4 bases short, with 7 bases between. Germline assignment: CDR1 MGHRA and CDR2 YSYEKL. The CDR3 consists of 14 residues. The CDR3: CASSQVISTGELFF. Here the CDR3 DNA reads TGCGCCAGCAGCCAAGTAATTTCCACCGGGGAGCTGTTTTTT.

The CDR3 spells CASRGSFSSYEQYF. CDR3 in DNA: TGTGCCAGCAGGGGCAGCTTTTCTTCCTACGAGCAGTACTTC. V usage is TRBV28 and J usage is TRBJ2-7; D is unclear. Trimming left V 6 bases short and J 1 base short, with 13 bases between. The CDR3 runs 14 residues. In germline, CDR1 is MDHEN, CDR2 SYDVKM.

J is TRBJ2-5 and V is TRBV7-9; TRBD1 matches 8 bases. This CDR3 spans 13 amino acids. The germline V gene has CDR1 SEHNR and CDR2 FQNEAQ (reference sequence). The junction had 2 bases not matched to a gene; V was cut back by 6 bases and J by 2 bases. CDR3 DNA sequence: TGTGCCAGCAGGGGACAGGCTCAAGAGACCCAGTACTTC. Protein sequence: CASRGQAQETQYF.

The chain recombines TRBV5-6 with TRBJ1-1; no clear D. This CDR3 contains 16 residues. The V gene lost 4 bases and the J gene lost 0 bases, with 16 bases spanning the gap. Germline values: CDR1 SGHDT, CDR2 YYEEEE. CDR3 sequence (DNA): TGTGCCAGCAGCACAAACGGTTGGGAGCTGAACACTGAAGCTTTCTTT. Residues: CASSTNGWELNTEAFF.

This clone was seen a single time. This chain links TRBV5-4 with TRBJ1-2, with unresolved D. Germline assignment: CDR1 SGHNT and CDR2 YYREEE (reference sequence). The ends were cut back, 1 base at V and 1 base at J, with 11 bases in the middle. This CDR3 comprises 15 residues. DNA of the CDR3: TGTGCCAGCAGCTTGATGGGCCGGGATAACTATGGCTACACCTTC. It yields the protein CASSLMGRDNYGYTF. The full variable domain, rest sourced from reference TRBV5-4 and TRBJ1-2, is ETGVTQSPTHLIKTRGQQVTLRCSSQSGHNTVSWYQQALGQGPQFIFQYYREEENGRGNFPPRFSGLQFPNYSSELNVNALELDDSALYLCASSLMGRDNYGYTFGSGTRLTVV.

This clone was seen more than once but under ten times. The chain carries TRBV28 and TRBJ2-6, with TRBD2 matching 11 bases. This CDR3 region has 18 residues. J was trimmed by 0 bases and V by 4 bases; bases with no gene match: 5. Germline CDR1 and CDR2: MDHEN and SYDVKM. The chain's CDR3 is CASSWGTSGYSGANVLTF. The CDR3 DNA follows: TGTGCCAGCAGTTGGGGGACTAGCGGTTACTCTGGGGCCAACGTCCTGACTTTC.

J is TRBJ2-6 and V is TRBV15; D gene unclear. The germline V and J ends were trimmed by 4 bases and 0 bases, with 7 bases remaining between them. Germline assignment: CDR1 LNHNV and CDR2 YYDKDF (reference sequence). CDR3 size: 15 residues. The CDR3 loop reads CATSTPVSGANVLTF. The CDR3 nucleotides read TGTGCCACCAGCACTCCTGTCTCTGGGGCCAACGTCCTGACTTTC. The complete variable domain, with remaining parts taken from reference TRBV15 and TRBJ2-6, reads DAMVIQNPRYQVTQFGKPVTLSCSQTLNHNVMYWYQQKSSQAPKLLFHYYDKDFNNEADTPDNFQSRRPNTSFCFLDIRSPGLGDTAMYLCATSTPVSGANVLTFGAGSRLTVL.

The V gene is TRBV7-9, the J gene TRBJ2-1; 8 bases match TRBD1. The J segment lost 8 bases and the V segment lost 5 bases, leaving 5 bases of the junction unmatched. The length of the CDR3 is 13 residues. The germline CDR1 and CDR2 sequences are SEHNR and FQNEAQ (reference sequence). DNA of the CDR3: TGTGCCAGCAGCCCGGACAGGGTACATGAGCAGTTCTTC. Its translation: CASSPDRVHEQFF.

The chain joins TRBV5-1 to TRBJ2-7, with 10 positions matching TRBD1. Germline values: CDR1 SGHRS, CDR2 YFSETQ. CDR3 length: 18 residues. With V trimmed by 1 base and J by 2 bases, 12 bases remained unmatched. The CDR3 nucleotides are TGCGCCAGCAGCTTGTATGGGACAGGGGCCTCCTACACCTACGAGCAGTACTTC. Translated, it gives CASSLYGTGASYTYEQYF.

This clone has just one count. The chain has TRBV6-1 and TRBJ1-2; 8 nucleotides match TRBD1. This CDR3 region has 17 residues. V shed 1 base and J 2 bases; nucleotides not matched to a gene: 9. In germline, CDR1 is MNHNS, CDR2 SASEGT. The CDR3 nucleotides read TGTGCCAGCAGTGAAGACTGGGCCAGGGGGCGCAACTATGGCTACACCTTC. Its translation is CASSEDWARGRNYGYTF.

The chain employs TRBV28 and TRBJ2-2, with 11 bases identical to TRBD1. With V trimmed by 7 bases and J by 7 bases, 8 bases remained unmatched. This CDR3 comprises 15 residues. Germline V gives CDR1 MDHEN, CDR2 SYDVKM. Written as DNA, the CDR3 is TGTGCCAGCACCCCGGGACAGGGGGAAGTCGGGGAGCTGTTTTTT. Translating gives CASTPGQGEVGELFF.

This sequence joins TRBV6-6 and TRBJ1-2, with D possibly being TRBD1 (5 bases). Germline CDR1 is MNHNY and CDR2 is SVGAGI (reference sequence). With 2 bases removed from V and 4 bases from J, the gap between germline ends came to 14 bases. CDR3 size: 15 residues. The CDR3 sequence: CASSYGGEISYGYTF. DNA for the CDR3: TGTGCCAGCAGTTACGGAGGGGAGATCAGCTATGGCTACACCTTC.

The chain has TRBV28 and TRBJ2-5; tentative D call: TRBD1 (6 bases). The CDR3 is made up of 15 amino acids. Germline V gives CDR1 MDHEN, CDR2 SYDVKM. V was pared by 3 bases and J by 1 base, with 12 bases between. The CDR3: CASSFPQGPQETQYF. The CDR3 coding sequence is TGTGCCAGCAGTTTCCCCCAGGGGCCCCAAGAGACCCAGTACTTC. Filled out from reference TRBV28 and TRBJ2-5, the complete variable domain reads DVKVTQSSRYLVKRTGEKVFLECVQDMDHENMFWYRQDPGLGLRLIYFSYDVKMKEKGDIPEGYSVSREKKERFSLILESASTNQTSMYLCASSFPQGPQETQYFGPGTRLLVL.

The chain joins TRBV4-1 to TRBJ1-5; no firm D call. The CDR3 has 14 residues. The ends were cut back, 0 bases at V and 5 bases at J, with 8 bases in the middle. CDR1 and CDR2 (germline): MGHRA, YSYEKL. CDR3 nucleotides: TGCGCCAGCAGCCAAGATGCGGAGGATCAGCCCCAGCATTTT. Its protein is CASSQDAEDQPQHF.

The chain carries TRBV5-6 and TRBJ2-7, with D maybe TRBD1 (5 bases). Looked up from germline, CDR1 is SGHDT and CDR2 is YYEEEE. The V gene lost 2 bases and the J gene lost 5 bases, with 11 bases spanning the gap. CDR3 size: 13 residues. The CDR3 region has the DNA TGTGCCAGCAGCTTTGGGGCCACGAACGAGCAGTACTTC. Protein product: CASSFGATNEQYF.